This T cell receptor (beta chain) is drawn from a study of T-cell reconstitution after alpha-beta-depleted transplantation in children. In germline, CDR1 is MNHNY, CDR2 SVGAGI (reference sequence). V was clipped by 5 bases and J by 2 bases, with 9 bases between them. The CDR3 contains 13 residues. Unique molecular identifiers were built into the TCRbeta library. TCRdb recomputed calls from the PCR reads with MiXCR, one row per CDR3 protein. This sample has 350,000 to 400,000 distinct CDR3 sequences, with about 20% found just once. The TCR was taken from a human donor who donated a stem cell graft to a child with acute myeloid leukemia. Sample: PBMCs from the stem cell graft donor, taken from the stem cell graft. The chain carries TRBV6-6 and TRBJ1-1, with a weak D call TRBD1 (5 bases). The CDR3 reads CASSIRVNTEAFF. CDR3 bases: TGTGCCAGCAGTATCAGGGTCAACACTGAAGCTTTCTTT.